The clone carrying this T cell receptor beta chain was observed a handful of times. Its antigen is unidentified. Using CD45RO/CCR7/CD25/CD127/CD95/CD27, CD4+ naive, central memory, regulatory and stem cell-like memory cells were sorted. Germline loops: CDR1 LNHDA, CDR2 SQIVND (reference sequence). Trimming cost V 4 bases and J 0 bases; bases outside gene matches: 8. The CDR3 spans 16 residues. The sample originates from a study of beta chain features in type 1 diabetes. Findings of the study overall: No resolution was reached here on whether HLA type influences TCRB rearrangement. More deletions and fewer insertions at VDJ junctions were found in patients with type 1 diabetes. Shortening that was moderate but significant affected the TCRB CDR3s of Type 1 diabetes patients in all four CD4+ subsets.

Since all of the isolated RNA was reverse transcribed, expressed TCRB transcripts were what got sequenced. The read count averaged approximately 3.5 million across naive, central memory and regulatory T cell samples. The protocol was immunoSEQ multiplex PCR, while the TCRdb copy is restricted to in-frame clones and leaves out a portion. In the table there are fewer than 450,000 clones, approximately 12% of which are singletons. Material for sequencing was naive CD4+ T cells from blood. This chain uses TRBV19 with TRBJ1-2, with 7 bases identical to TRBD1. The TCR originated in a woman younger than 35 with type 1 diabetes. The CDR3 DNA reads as TGTGCCAGTAGTACCCCCGGGACAGCCACTAACTATGGCTACACCTTC. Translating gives CASSTPGTATNYGYTF.